The sample holds one count of the clone carrying this T cell receptor beta chain. Original handling: The authors estimated nucleated cell counts from reference gene primer amplification. Profiling relied on immunoSEQ multiplex PCR, and the TCRdb table lists in-frame clones only, not all of them. V and J calls plus clone size are reproduced from that table; the DNA served to infer D and trimming. The sample gives roughly 100,000 clones, roughly 85% of which show up once; approximately 3.1% is in the top ten. The source of the sample is a study of blood T cell repertoires in COVID-19. Across the whole study: Researchers got acute and convalescent COVID-19 samples from the United States, Italy and Spain. PBMCs, B-cell-depleted T cells, or T cells were the source of the cDNA or gDNA that made up the material.

The CDR3 is 13 residues long. Trimming stripped 1 base from V and 3 bases from J, with 6 bases between. The V gene's germline CDR1 is SEHNR and CDR2 FQNEAQ (reference sequence). The chain employs TRBV7-9 and TRBJ1-1; D gene uncertain. The clonotype comes from a man aged 50-59 years in a cohort sampled during active COVID-19. Input material: peripheral blood. Here the CDR3 DNA reads TGTGCCAGCAGCTTAGGGGCTTACACTGAAGCTTTCTTT. This translates into CASSLGAYTEAFF.